The T cell receptor (beta chain) described here comes from a study of cytomegalovirus exposure and HLA in healthy donors. As to this clone: Its specificity is not known.

General study results and limits: The listing of 150 or so TCR beta chains classed them as cytomegalovirus-associated.

PCR involved 60 Vbeta and 13 Jbeta primers. Source study methods: In a later analysis, the count reached 74 million or so unique TCR beta chains, with around 10 million shared. The protocol was immunoSEQ multiplex PCR, while the TCRdb copy is restricted to in-frame clones and leaves out a portion. Clone size and V and J calls were adopted from that table, with D and trimming inferred from the DNA. There are around 44,000 clones in the sample, with 6% to 7% held by the top ten. J gave up 3 bases and V 5 bases, and 4 bases lay outside the gene matches. Looked up from germline, CDR1 is LNHDA and CDR2 is SQIVND (reference sequence). The CDR3 sequence is 14 residues long.

V is TRBV19 and J is TRBJ1-5; 7 positions match TRBD1. Sequencing was done on a sample of PBMCs. This clonotype originated in a male donor in good health and CMV-seropositive. The CDR3 reads CASSSTGDNQPQHF. The CDR3 DNA reads TGTGCCAGTAGTTCCACAGGGGACAATCAGCCCCAGCATTTT.